The rows below give T cell receptor beta chains drawn from one sample of a study of blood T cell repertoires in COVID-19. The protocol was immunoSEQ multiplex PCR, while the TCRdb copy is restricted to in-frame clones and leaves out a portion. The data hold nearly 110,000 clones, with approximately 80% observed a single time. The sequencing input was peripheral blood. The receptors stem from a woman aged 55-70 years with acute or convalescent COVID-19. CDR3s leave out the opening cysteine and the closing phenylalanine or tryptophan. Clone size appears in some rows only: once, few, many, or a class for an expanded clone.

size: NA; V: TRBV3-1/TRBV3-2; CDR3: ASSPEDRGFEKLF
size: NA; V: TRBV7-2; CDR3: ASMLVGGGNTEAF
size: NA; V: TRBV5-8; CDR3: ASSVGLAGGTGELF
size: few; V: TRBV10-3; CDR3: AISSGIFGANYGYT
size: few; V: TRBV2; CDR3: ASSEALAGQETQY
size: NA; V: TRBV6-5; CDR3: ASVRQRGNYGYT
size: NA; V: TRBV10-3; CDR3: AISFGRGRVDTEAF
size: few; V: TRBV5-6; CDR3: ASSVTGTGAIDEQY
size: NA; V: TRBV10-1; CDR3: ASSEALGGLAGVEQF
size: NA; V: TRBV3-1/TRBV3-2; CDR3: ASSLPGPRAHGETQY
size: NA; V: TRBV3-1/TRBV3-2; CDR3: ASGQGGYSPLH
size: NA; V: TRBV5-1; CDR3: ASSSPAYSSGPLSYNEQF
size: NA; V: TRBV18; CDR3: ASSPRRTGELF
size: few; V: TRBV7-2; CDR3: ASSLAADNQPQH
size: NA; V: TRBV30; CDR3: ACSILAGRETQY
size: NA; V: TRBV15; CDR3: ATSRGQGWDTEAF
size: NA; V: TRBV19; CDR3: ASSMGGTSGKY
size: NA; V: TRBV10-3; CDR3: AISAKTNTGELF
size: NA; V: TRBV4-1; CDR3: ASSQVTRDVYEQY
size: NA; V: TRBV16; CDR3: ASSWDRGRSNEQF
size: NA; V: TRBV27; CDR3: ASSHMRLLSSYNEQF
size: NA; V: TRBV5-8; CDR3: ASSSGEVYGYT
size: NA; V: TRBV7-2; CDR3: ASSPPGPYGYT
size: once; V: TRBV5-1; CDR3: ASSSQQGGLSGNTIY
size: NA; V: TRBV5-5; CDR3: ASSFSQVPSRPNTEAF
size: NA; V: TRBV7-9; CDR3: ASSPGQGINEKLF
size: once; V: TRBV6-5; CDR3: ASSIQGANPH
size: NA; V: TRBV5-4; CDR3: ASSSGVEGRGAYEQY
size: NA; V: TRBV27; CDR3: ASGNRVRTGELF
size: NA; V: TRBV28; CDR3: AIRQGSSGNTIY
size: NA; V: TRBV19; CDR3: ASKWGSANSIYNEQF
size: NA; V: TRBV19; CDR3: ASSPPGGGREQF
size: medium-sized; V: TRBV27; CDR3: ASRLGQFAF
size: NA; V: TRBV2; CDR3: ASTFDRATDIQY
size: NA; V: TRBV6-1; CDR3: ASSERDSDYGYT
size: NA; V: TRBV4-1; CDR3: ASSQNPGNPDTQY
size: NA; V: TRBV19; CDR3: AITDRMNTEAF
size: NA; V: TRBV5-6; CDR3: ASSLPPSGSLADTQY
size: NA; V: TRBV7-2; CDR3: ASSFGQNTGELF
size: NA; V: TRBV6-5; CDR3: ASRSDRGKGELF
size: NA; V: TRBV18; CDR3: ASSPGQDDGYT
size: NA; V: TRBV7-2; CDR3: ASSRDGGEQY
size: NA; V: TRBV27; CDR3: ASSEPGGGSTDTQY
size: NA; V: TRBV6-2/TRBV6-3; CDR3: ASSSRQGEAF
size: NA; V: TRBV6-5; CDR3: ASSSLAGNPNYEQY
size: NA; V: TRBV6-6; CDR3: ASSSVGGEAVEAF
size: NA; V: TRBV5-1; CDR3: ASSLYRPNTEAF
size: NA; V: TRBV11-2; CDR3: ASSLDLRIGNTIY
size: NA; V: TRBV3-1/TRBV3-2; CDR3: ASSPPSGYNEQF